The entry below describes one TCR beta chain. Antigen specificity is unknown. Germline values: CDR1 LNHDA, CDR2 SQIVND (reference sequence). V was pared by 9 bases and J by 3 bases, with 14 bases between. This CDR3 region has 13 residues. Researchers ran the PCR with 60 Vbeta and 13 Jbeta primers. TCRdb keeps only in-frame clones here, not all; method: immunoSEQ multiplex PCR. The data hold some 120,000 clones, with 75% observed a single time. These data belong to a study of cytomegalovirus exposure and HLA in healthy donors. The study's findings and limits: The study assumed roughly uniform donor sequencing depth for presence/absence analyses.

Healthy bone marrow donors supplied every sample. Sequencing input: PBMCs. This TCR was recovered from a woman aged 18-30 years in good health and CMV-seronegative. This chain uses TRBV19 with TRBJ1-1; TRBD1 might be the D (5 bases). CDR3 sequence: CASAAGVYTEAFF. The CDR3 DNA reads TGTGCCAGCGCCGCGGGGGTATACACTGAAGCTTTCTTT.